This TCR beta chain comes out of a study of immune cell composition in non-small cell lung cancer (dated by TCRdb to 2016 to 2017). Looking at the study overall: Histologic subtype was assigned using H&E plus p63, CK5, Napsin A and TTF-1 immunohistochemistry, mainly lung adenocarcinoma or squamous cell carcinoma. Using Adaptive Biotechnologies, the researchers ran TCR-beta sequencing on approximately 34 paired NSCLC tumour and non-adjacent lung specimens, along with 26 tumour-only specimens. In supplementary cohort #1, which comprised more than eight lung adenocarcinoma cases, paired tumour/lung TCR-beta sequencing was performed and TIL populations were generated so that tumour reactivity could be assessed. A few tumour specimens with TCR-beta data were rare histological subtypes and were excluded from the subtype comparisons. The research as a whole found: The reactivity cohort was only approximately 11 cases, and tumour-reactive clones were not shown to share sequences with the dominant in vivo tumour-associated clones. No significant correlation was found between smoking pack-years and tumour TCR-beta clonality. Nearly half of NSCLC cases had tumour-associated clones >0.5%, with approximately 80% of squamous carcinomas showing such clones compared with roughly 35% of adenocarcinomas. In 10 to 11 adenocarcinoma cases, maximal tumour-associated clone frequency correlated strongly with TIL tumour reactivity, whereas overall clonality did not.

Relative to germline, V is 2 bases shorter and J is 1 base shorter, with 7 bases between their ends. In the germline V gene, CDR1 corresponds to MNHEY and CDR2 to SVGAGI. The CDR3, cysteine through phenylalanine, is 14 amino acids long. This entry keeps only the CDR3 DNA: 42 bases, framed from base 1. Turning to this clone: Its recognized antigen is unknown. No qualities accompany the bases; no much larger clone lies one base away.

Non-adjacent lung tissue from the same patient, taken as far from the tumour as possible and at least 3 cm away, was used for the normal lung samples. Frozen aliquots of unsorted single-cell suspensions were used for genomic DNA extraction with the QIAamp DNA kit. Tissues arrived within 2 hours after resection and were immediately processed into single-cell suspensions. Tissue was broken up mechanically, digested enzymatically with DNase I, collagenase I and hyaluronidase for 30 minutes at 37 degrees C, and then filtered and RBC-lysed. A two-step multiplex PCR was used to amplify TCR-beta CDR3 regions from genomic DNA, and Illumina-compatible adaptors were added in the second step. As a commercial immunoSEQ service, TCR-beta immunosequencing was carried out on an Illumina platform. In the paper's pipeline: Repertoires were summarised as Top 10 Clones, the percentage of T-cell templates from the ten most frequent sequences, and productive clonality. Values of productive clonality ranged from 0 to 1, with a monoclonal population indicated by a value of 1. Tumour-associated clones were defined as sequences comprising at least 0.1% of tumour T-cell templates but absent from matched non-adjacent lung, identified via log10 scatter plots. Two-group comparisons used Student's t-tests, stages used ANOVA, and relationships used linear regression, analysed in GraphPad Prism7 and R. TCRdb's version of the immuneACCESS table is confined to in-frame rearrangements and falls short of the full clone set. An unresolved V gene accounts for under half of the shortfall where checked; the remainder is of unknown origin. The DNA was the basis for D and trimming; V, J and clone size are from that table. Recorded for this sample are roughly 8,700 clones; roughly 80% of them occurred a single time. The top ten constitute roughly 13% of the sample.

The rearrangement combines TRBV6-5 with TRBJ2-3; the D segment is perhaps TRBD1 or TRBD2, each sharing 5 matched bases. Source material: non-adjacent lung tissue. The TCR was taken from a human donor with non-small cell lung cancer. This receptor carries the CDR3 CASSYRGGTDTQYF. The DNA sequence is TGTGCCAGCAGTTACAGGGGAGGCACAGATACGCAGTATTTT.